This record concerns one T cell receptor beta chain sequence. Its cognate antigen is unknown. These data come from a study of CD8+CD57+ T cells in acquired aplastic anemia. Findings and limits, study-wide: A set of around 30 CD8+ CDR3 sequences was shared between patients and controls, and these sequences appeared highly expressed in patients. Patients carried CD8+CD57+ cells that were less diverse than their total CD4+ and CD8+ pools.

There are 16 residues in the CDR3. With V trimmed by 2 bases and J by 2 bases, 3 bases remained unmatched. Germline CDR1 reads MRHNA; CDR2 reads SNTAGT. It was patients with CD8+CD57+ cell expansion by flow cytometry who were chosen for sequencing. Mean DNA yield of bead-enriched CD8+CD57+ cells was about 1.7 ug. For CDR3 and TCR beta VDJ profiling, genomic DNA was the template used. TCRdb itself ran the reads through MiXCR, one entry per CDR3 protein. The table includes around 19,000 distinct CDR3 sequences, 40% detected once. This chain uses TRBV6-4 with TRBJ2-3; TRBD1 matches 11 bases. The receptor comes from a human donor with aplastic anemia. Sequencing input: CD8+CD57+ T cells sorted from PBMCs. Subset given: bead-enriched CD8+CD57+ effector memory T cells from SAA patients. The CDR3 DNA sequence: TGTGCCAGCAGTGACGGGACAGGGGGGGACACAGATACGCAGTATTTT. Protein sequence: CASSDGTGGDTDTQYF.